These T cell receptor beta chains were read from a single sample in a study of cytomegalovirus exposure and HLA in healthy donors. The data were produced by immunoSEQ multiplex PCR, yet TCRdb's version contains in-frame clones alone and is incomplete. Among around 140,000 clones listed, 80% were seen once. Sequencing was performed on PBMCs. These receptors were obtained from a woman aged 30 to 39 in good health and CMV-seronegative. Both conserved end residues are part of each CDR3. The D gene is left open where the match is weak. Size is omitted from some rows. Given values are once, few, many or a class for expanded clones.

j_call d_call v_call clone_size cdr3_aa cdr3_nt
TRBJ2-3 NA TRBV29-1 few CSVVESPSTDTQYF TGCAGCGTTGTAGAGAGCCCTAGCACAGATACGCAGTATTTT
TRBJ2-7 TRBD2 TRBV7-8 NA CASSFLSGSGYEQYF TGTGCCAGCAGCTTCCTTAGCGGGAGTGGGTACGAGCAGTACTTC
TRBJ1-2 NA TRBV6-6 NA CASTSPDSNYGYTF TGTGCCAGCACCTCACCGGACAGTAACTATGGCTACACCTTC
TRBJ2-7 NA TRBV29-1 NA CSVIYSTYEQYF TGCAGCGTTATCTATTCTACCTACGAGCAGTACTTC
TRBJ1-1 NA TRBV5-1 NA CASSLDRNTEAFF TGCGCCAGCAGCCTGGACAGGAACACTGAAGCTTTCTTT
TRBJ2-7 TRBD2 TRBV7-2 NA CASSFSGTSRYEQYF TGTGCCAGCAGCTTCTCCGGGACTAGTAGGTACGAGCAGTACTTC
TRBJ1-1 TRBD1 TRBV28 NA CASSPDRGHTEAFF TGTGCCAGCAGTCCCGACAGGGGGCACACTGAAGCTTTCTTT
TRBJ2-3 NA TRBV28 NA CASSPRESTDTQYF TGTGCCAGCAGTCCCCGGGAGAGCACAGATACGCAGTATTTT
TRBJ2-5 TRBD2 TRBV2 NA CASKNFLAGLAETQYF TGTGCCAGCAAAAACTTTCTCGCGGGACTAGCGGAGACCCAGTACTTC
TRBJ2-7 TRBD2 TRBV5-1 few CASSLAAGEWEQYF TGCGCCAGCAGCTTGGCCGCGGGGGAGTGGGAGCAGTACTTC
TRBJ1-1 TRBD1 TRBV19 NA CASRAGDRGRGSAFF TGTGCCAGTAGGGCCGGGGACAGGGGGCGGGGGTCAGCTTTCTTT
TRBJ1-2 NA TRBV7-2 once CASSLGQYGYTF TGTGCCAGCAGCTTAGGCCAGTATGGCTACACCTTC
TRBJ2-7 TRBD1 TRBV7-2 NA CASSADRGLYEQYF TGTGCCAGCAGCGCAGACAGGGGGCTCTACGAGCAGTACTTC
TRBJ2-3 TRBD2 TRBV19 NA CASRGTSGTTDTQYF TGTGCCAGTCGAGGGACTAGCGGGACCACAGATACGCAGTATTTT
TRBJ2-2 TRBD2 TRBV11-2 NA CASSPAGLANTGELFF TGTGCCAGCAGCCCCGCGGGACTAGCGAACACCGGGGAGCTGTTTTTT
TRBJ2-7 TRBD1 TRBV2 NA CASSARTGEGYEQYF TGTGCCAGCAGTGCCCGGACAGGGGAAGGCTACGAGCAGTACTTC
TRBJ2-3 NA TRBV4-1 NA CASSQVPGVGSDTQYF TGCGCCAGCAGCCAAGTTCCAGGGGTTGGGTCAGATACGCAGTATTTT
TRBJ1-4 NA TRBV29-1 NA CSGALWGKLFF TGCAGTGGGGCCCTTTGGGGAAAACTGTTTTTT
TRBJ2-4 TRBD1 TRBV14 once CASSQDSGTGGNIQYF TGTGCCAGCAGCCAAGATTCCGGGACAGGGGGCAACATTCAGTACTTC
TRBJ1-6 NA TRBV5-1 NA CASRAGTNSPLHF TGCGCCAGCAGGGCAGGGACAAATTCACCCCTCCACTTT
TRBJ1-5 NA TRBV30 NA CAWSVKGLDNQPQHF TGTGCCTGGAGTGTTAAGGGGTTGGACAATCAGCCCCAGCATTTT
TRBJ1-4 NA TRBV10-2 NA CASTGEVGKLFF TGCGCCAGCACGGGGGAGGTAGGAAAACTGTTTTTT
TRBJ1-1 NA TRBV19 once CATGGGFMNTEAFF TGTGCCACCGGGGGGGGGTTCATGAACACTGAAGCTTTCTTT
TRBJ2-7 NA TRBV21-1 once CASSFHGLAGARLSYEQYF TGTGCCAGCAGCTTCCACGGACTAGCGGGGGCCCGTTTATCCTACGAGCAGTACTTC
TRBJ2-1 TRBD2 TRBV7-2 NA CASSLGWGSGRDSYNEQFF TGTGCCAGCAGCTTAGGATGGGGTAGCGGGAGGGACTCCTACAATGAGCAGTTCTTC
TRBJ1-5 TRBD1 TRBV30 few CAWSNKGQGGQPQHF TGTGCCTGGAGCAACAAAGGACAGGGGGGTCAGCCCCAGCATTTT
TRBJ1-5 TRBD1 TRBV6-1 NA CASSGNGQAANQPQHF TGTGCCAGCAGTGGAAACGGACAGGCCGCAAATCAGCCCCAGCATTTT
TRBJ1-1 NA TRBV7-2 NA CASSLSRDEAFF TGTGCCAGCAGCTTGTCTAGAGACGAAGCTTTCTTT